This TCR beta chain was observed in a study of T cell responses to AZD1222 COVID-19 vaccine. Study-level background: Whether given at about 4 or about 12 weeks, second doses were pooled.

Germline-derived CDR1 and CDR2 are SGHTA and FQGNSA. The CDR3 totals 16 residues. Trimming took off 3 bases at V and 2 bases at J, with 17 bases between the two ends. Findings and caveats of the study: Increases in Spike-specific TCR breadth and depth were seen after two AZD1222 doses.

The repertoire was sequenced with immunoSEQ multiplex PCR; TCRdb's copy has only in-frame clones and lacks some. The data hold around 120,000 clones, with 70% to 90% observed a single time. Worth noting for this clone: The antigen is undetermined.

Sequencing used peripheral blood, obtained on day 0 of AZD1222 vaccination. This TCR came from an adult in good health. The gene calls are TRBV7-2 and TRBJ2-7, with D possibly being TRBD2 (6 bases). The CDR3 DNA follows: TGTGCCAGCAGCTTCCCTACCGGGGGACCGACCTACGAGCAGTACTTC. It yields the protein CASSFPTGGPTYEQYF.